The 31 T cell receptor beta chains given below trace back to one sample, sequenced in a study of fetal regulatory T cell absence and autoimmunity. TCRdb's table, derived via immunoSEQ multiplex PCR, lists solely in-frame clones and lacks some. The table lists 95,000 to 100,000 clones, 72% of them singletons, with roughly 2% in the top ten. The sample comprised pancreas tissue. The receptors were sampled from a male donor with IPEX syndrome.

The V and J genes are TRBV7-2 and TRBJ2-5; D unresolved. With 1 base removed from V and 2 bases from J, the gap between germline ends came to 5 bases. This CDR3 has 13 amino acids. Germline V CDR1 and CDR2: SGHTA, FQGNSA. The CDR3 DNA reads TGTGCCAGCAGCTTAGTTCTTCAAGAGACCCAGTACTTC. It specifies CASSLVLQETQYF. Combining the CDR3 with reference TRBV7-2 and TRBJ2-5 gives the whole variable domain GAGVSQSPSNKVTEKGKDVELRCDPISGHTALYWYRQSLGQGLEFLIYFQGNSAPDKSGLPSDRFSAERTGGSVSTLTIQRTQQEDSAVYLCASSLVLQETQYFGPGTRLLVL.

This chain links TRBV27 with TRBJ2-5; 10 nucleotides agree with TRBD2. Germline lookup yields CDR1 MNHEY and CDR2 SMNVEV (reference sequence). CDR3 length: 17 amino acids. Trimming at V came to 4 bases and at J to 2 bases, leaving 10 bases not matched to a gene. The CDR3 protein is CASSSKPGLAPQETQYF. Written as DNA, the CDR3 is TGTGCCAGCAGTTCGAAACCGGGACTAGCGCCGCAAGAGACCCAGTACTTC.

The chain combines TRBV6-1 with TRBJ2-3; D might be TRBD1 (5 bases). This CDR3 is built from 15 residues. V was cut by 1 base and J by 2 bases, with 10 bases left in between. Germline V lookup: CDR1 MNHNS, CDR2 SASEGT. The DNA for the CDR3 is TGTGCCAGCAGTGAAGGGAGACAGAACACAGATACGCAGTATTTT. Protein: CASSEGRQNTDTQYF.

This chain connects TRBV9 to TRBJ2-3; tentatively, D is TRBD2 (6 bases). The CDR3 is made up of 15 amino acids. V shed 5 bases and J shed 1 base, with 14 bases lying between them. CDR1 is SGDLS, CDR2 YYNGEE, per germline. The DNA for the CDR3 is TGTGCCAGCAGTGTTCGGGAGTGGGGCACAGATACGCAGTATTTT. This sequence encodes CASSVREWGTDTQYF.

The chain combines TRBV6-5 with TRBJ1-2, with 7 bases aligning to TRBD1. The germline V gene has CDR1 MNHEY and CDR2 SVGAGI. The CDR3 loop spans 13 amino acids. V was pared by 6 bases and J by 8 bases, with 9 bases of the junction left unmatched. As DNA, the CDR3 is TGTGCCAGCAGGATCGCAGGGGGGAGCGGCTACACCTTC. The encoded protein is CASRIAGGSGYTF.

The chain recombines TRBV7-9 with TRBJ1-1; no definite D call. V was cut by 1 base and J by 0 bases, with 6 bases left in between. This CDR3 region has 14 residues. Germline V CDR1 and CDR2: SEHNR, FQNEAQ (reference sequence). The CDR3 DNA reads as TGTGCCAGCAGCTTAGACAAAATGAACACTGAAGCTTTCTTT. The encoded protein is CASSLDKMNTEAFF. The entire variable domain, with the rest obtained from reference TRBV7-9 and TRBJ1-1, is as follows: DTGVSQNPRHKITKRGQNVTFRCDPISEHNRLYWYRQTLGQGPEFLTYFQNEAQLEKSRLLSDRFSAERPKGSFSTLEIQRTEQGDSAMYLCASSLDKMNTEAFFGQGTRLTVV.

The rearrangement links TRBV11-2 to TRBJ2-3; 8 nucleotides line up with TRBD2. Trimming cost V 5 bases and J 4 bases; bases outside gene matches: 11. Germline loops: CDR1 SGHAT, CDR2 FQNNGV. The CDR3 consists of 16 residues. The CDR3 protein is CASSLTAGVRADTQYF. The CDR3 DNA follows: TGTGCCAGCAGCCTCACAGCGGGAGTTAGGGCAGATACGCAGTATTTT.

Written as DNA, the CDR3 is TGTGCCAGCAGCTTAAGAGTGGCCGAGCAGTACTTC. This gives the protein CASSLRVAEQYF. This chain connects TRBV13 to TRBJ2-7; D remains unclear. The CDR3 length is 12 residues. The germline V gene has CDR1 PRHDT and CDR2 FYEKMQ (reference sequence). Trimming left V 2 bases short and J 6 bases short, with 8 bases between.

V usage is TRBV7-6 and J usage is TRBJ2-1; TRBD2 agrees at 11 bases. The CDR3 length is 14 residues. Germline V gene sequence: CDR1 SGHVS, CDR2 FNYEAQ. V lost 2 bases to trimming and J lost 6 bases; unmatched junction nucleotides: 0. The CDR3 DNA is TGTGCCAGCAGCTTAACTAGCGGGGGCAATGAGCAGTTCTTC. Its protein is CASSLTSGGNEQFF.

The chain couples TRBV27 to TRBJ1-2, with a possible D match to TRBD1 (5 bases). Looked up from germline, CDR1 is MNHEY and CDR2 is SMNVEV (reference sequence). Between the trimmed V and J ends, which lost 2 bases and 2 bases, there was a span of 9 bases. The CDR3 consists of 14 residues. The CDR3 protein is CASSLIGANYGYTF. CDR3 in DNA: TGTGCCAGCAGTTTAATAGGGGCGAACTATGGCTACACCTTC.

This clone was observed once. The chain has TRBV7-2 and TRBJ2-7; either TRBD1 or TRBD2 may fit D (6 bases each). In germline, CDR1 is SGHTA, CDR2 FQGNSA. The length of the CDR3 is 14 residues. Trimming left V 0 bases short and J 4 bases short, with 10 bases between. The CDR3 loop reads CASSLAGGTYEQYF. DNA for the CDR3: TGTGCCAGCAGCTTAGCGGGGGGCACATACGAGCAGTACTTC.

The gene calls are TRBV7-6 and TRBJ2-7; 10 nucleotides agree with TRBD2. In germline, CDR1 is SGHVS, CDR2 FNYEAQ. V gave up 5 bases and J gave up 2 bases; unmatched junction bases: 3. The CDR3 consists of 14 residues. Here the CDR3 DNA reads TGTGCCAGCAGCCCCGGGACTAGCGCCTACGAGCAGTACTTC. Translating it yields CASSPGTSAYEQYF.

The gene calls are TRBV7-9 and TRBJ2-7; 10 bases are a match to TRBD1. Germline CDR1 SEHNR, CDR2 FQNEAQ (reference sequence). The CDR3 has 12 amino acids. V lost 6 bases, J lost 5 bases, and 1 base stayed unmatched. CDR3 region: CASRTGGDEQYF. The CDR3 DNA sequence: TGTGCCAGCAGGACAGGGGGCGACGAGCAGTACTTC. Drawing the rest from reference TRBV7-9 and TRBJ2-7, the complete variable domain is DTGVSQNPRHKITKRGQNVTFRCDPISEHNRLYWYRQTLGQGPEFLTYFQNEAQLEKSRLLSDRFSAERPKGSFSTLEIQRTEQGDSAMYLCASRTGGDEQYFGPGTRLTVT.

Concerning this clone itself: The same CDR3 also results from other DNA sequences found in this sample. The V gene is TRBV30, the J gene TRBJ1-6; 11 bases map to TRBD1. V dropped 0 bases and J dropped 2; count of bases not matched to a gene: 0. CDR1 GTSNPN and CDR2 SVGIG come from the germline V gene (reference sequence). The CDR3 spans 16 residues. Here the CDR3 DNA reads TGTGCCTGGAGTGTGGACAGGGGGCCCTATAATTCACCCCTCCACTTT. The encoded protein is CAWSVDRGPYNSPLHF.

The V and J genes are TRBV10-2 and TRBJ1-2, with TRBD1 matching 7 bases. There are 13 residues in the CDR3. The junction had 5 bases not matched to a gene; V was cut back by 2 bases and J by 8 bases. The germline V gene encodes CDR1 WSHSY and CDR2 SAAADI. CDR3: CASSETGAEGYTF. The CDR3 bases are TGCGCCAGCAGTGAGACAGGGGCAGAGGGCTACACCTTC.

As to this clone: The germline gene is not matched at one end of the junction; a read error may be the cause. J is TRBJ1-2 and V is TRBV2; TRBD1 is a possible D gene (6 bases). Germline-derived CDR1 and CDR2 are SNHLY and FYNNEI. The CDR3 totals 15 residues. CDR3 nucleotide sequence: TGTGCCAGCACCATAGCGGGGGCGGCTAACTTTGGCTACACCTTC. The encoded protein is CASTIAGAANFGYTF.

The chain joins TRBV2 to TRBJ1-1; 7 bases map to TRBD1. Per germline, CDR1 SNHLY and CDR2 FYNNEI. This CDR3 is 10 amino acids long. The V and J ends lost 6 bases and 8 bases, in that order; junction bases with no gene match: 0. CDR3 protein: CASRGQEAFF. The CDR3 bases are TGTGCCAGCAGGGGACAGGAAGCTTTCTTT. The whole variable domain, filled in from reference TRBV2 and TRBJ1-1, reads EPEVTQTPSHQVTQMGQEVILRCVPISNHLYFYWYRQILGQKVEFLVSFYNNEISEKSEIFDDQFSVERPDGSNFTLKIRSTKLEDSAMYFCASRGQEAFFGQGTRLTVV.

The rearrangement joins TRBV2 to TRBJ2-3, with 13 bases aligning to TRBD2. The CDR3 has 16 amino acids. The V gene end was trimmed by 6 bases and the J gene end by 0 bases; junction bases not matched to a gene: 3. CDR1 is SNHLY, CDR2 FYNNEI, per germline. The CDR3 DNA is TGTGCCAGCAGGGTACTAGCGGGGGGGAGCACAGATACGCAGTATTTT. Protein: CASRVLAGGSTDTQYF.

This clone showed up just a few times. The rearrangement links TRBV5-5 to TRBJ2-7; D is unresolved. Trimming removed 4 bases at V and 7 bases at J, with 12 bases between. From germline, CDR1 is SGHKS and CDR2 YYEKEE (reference sequence). This CDR3 contains 12 residues. CDR3 in amino acids: CASSPADGEQYF. CDR3 nucleotide sequence: TGTGCCAGCAGCCCGGCGGACGGGGAGCAGTACTTC.

The rearrangement links TRBV29-1 to TRBJ2-5, with 8 positions matching TRBD2. Germline values: CDR1 SQVTM, CDR2 ANQGSEA. Losses at the gene ends were 0 bases for V and 5 bases for J; bases not matched to a gene: 5. This CDR3 spans 14 amino acids. As DNA, the CDR3 is TGCAGCGTTGAAGATCGCGCGGGGGGTGAGACCCAGTACTTC. Protein sequence: CSVEDRAGGETQYF.

The chain carries TRBV6-5 and TRBJ2-7, with 7 nucleotides matching TRBD1. This CDR3 is built from 11 residues. CDR1 is MNHEY, CDR2 SVGAGI, per germline. The J segment lost 12 bases and the V segment lost 6 bases, leaving 8 bases of the junction unmatched. The DNA for the CDR3 is TGTGCCAGCAGCCAGGGGGACCTACCGTACTTC. It is translated as CASSQGDLPYF.

This clone was recorded a few times. The CDR3 reads CASRLLDLNTGELFF. In DNA, the CDR3 is TGTGCCAGCAGGCTTTTGGACCTGAACACCGGGGAGCTGTTTTTT. This rearrangement joins TRBV6-5 to TRBJ2-2; no definite D call. The CDR3 loop spans 15 amino acids. Germline CDR1 MNHEY, CDR2 SVGAGI. Trimming shortened V by 6 bases and J by 1 base, and 12 bases separated the two germline ends.

This sequence joins TRBV7-9 and TRBJ2-5, with 9 bases aligning to TRBD2. Germline loops: CDR1 SEHNR, CDR2 FQNEAQ (reference sequence). J was trimmed by 3 bases and V by 3 bases; bases with no gene match: 5. The CDR3 has 15 amino acids. CDR3 sequence: CASSFLAGFEETQYF. The CDR3 bases are TGTGCCAGCAGCTTCCTAGCGGGATTCGAAGAGACCCAGTACTTC.

This chain joins TRBV25-1 and TRBJ1-2; the D is unclear. This CDR3 is 14 amino acids long. Germline V gene lookup returns CDR1 MGHDK and CDR2 SYGVNS. V lost 3 bases to trimming and J lost 5 bases, with 13 bases between them. In nucleotides, the CDR3 is TGTGCCAGCAGTGATTTCAATCATCGATATGGCTACACCTTC. This sequence encodes CASSDFNHRYGYTF.

This sequence joins TRBV7-6 and TRBJ2-3; 7 bases are shared with TRBD1. CDR1 SGHVS and CDR2 FNYEAQ come from the germline V gene. The V segment lost 5 bases and the J segment 4 bases; nucleotides outside the gene matches: 9. CDR3 length: 15 residues. The CDR3: CASSHRGNPSDTQYF. The CDR3 DNA sequence: TGTGCCAGCAGCCACAGGGGCAATCCCTCAGATACGCAGTATTTT.

This chain uses TRBV5-6 with TRBJ2-7; unclear D gene. Trimming pared 4 bases from V and 4 bases from J, leaving 18 bases between. CDR3 length equals 15 residues. CDR1 SGHDT and CDR2 YYEEEE come from the germline V gene. The CDR3 DNA follows: TGTGCCAGCAGCCCCGGAGATTTAATAGTGTACGAGCAGTACTTC. Its protein is CASSPGDLIVYEQYF.

The rearrangement links TRBV18 to TRBJ2-3, with 10 bases lining up with TRBD2. The germline V gene encodes CDR1 KGHSH and CDR2 LQKENI. V was pared by 4 bases and J by 0 bases, with 1 base of the junction left unmatched. The length of the CDR3 is 15 residues. The CDR3 DNA sequence: TGTGCCAGCTCACTGACTAGCGGGAGCACAGATACGCAGTATTTT. Protein: CASSLTSGSTDTQYF.

A word on this clone: One end of the junction does not line up with germline, which may come from a read error. This sequence joins TRBV5-1 and TRBJ2-4; 12 bases map to TRBD2. There are 14 residues in the CDR3. Looked up from germline, CDR1 is SGHRS and CDR2 is YFSETQ. CDR3 sequence: CASSSGLAGTFLNF. The CDR3 nucleotides read TGCGCCAGCAGCTCCGGACTAGCGGGGACATTCCTCAACTTC.

V is TRBV6-5 and J is TRBJ1-2, with TRBD1 matching 10 bases. The trim removed 0 bases at V and 7 bases at J, leaving 2 bases unmatched. Per the germline V gene, CDR1 is MNHEY and CDR2 is SVGAGI. CDR3 length equals 14 residues. The CDR3 bases are TGTGCCAGCAGTTACTCGGGGACAGGGGCTGGCTACACCTTC. This translates into CASSYSGTGAGYTF.

The genes are TRBV7-2 and TRBJ2-7; D unresolved. Germline V CDR1 and CDR2: SGHTA, FQGNSA. Trimming pared 0 bases from V and 2 bases from J, leaving 5 bases between. The CDR3 is 13 amino acids. The CDR3 DNA is TGTGCCAGCAGCTTAGCGTCGGCCTACGAGCAGTACTTC. Encoded protein: CASSLASAYEQYF.

The J gene is TRBJ2-7, the V gene TRBV6-4; TRBD1 matches 12 bases. The CDR3 has 16 residues. CDR1 is MRHNA and CDR2 is SNTAGT in the germline V gene. Trimming took 7 bases from V and 5 from J; bases not matched to a gene: 12. The CDR3 DNA follows: TGTGCCAGCATCCCGGCCAGGGACAGGGGGCCGCACGAGCAGTACTTC. This sequence encodes CASIPARDRGPHEQYF.